This T cell receptor beta chain was recovered during a study of T cell changes during pregnancy in multiple sclerosis. TCRdb keeps only in-frame clones here, not all; method: immunoSEQ multiplex PCR. Of around 55,000 clones listed, 90% were seen once; the top ten hold approximately 0.58%. The clonotype originates from a female donor with multiple sclerosis, enrolled in a pregnancy study. Sequences were derived from CD4+ T cells from peripheral blood mononuclear cells, sampled in the first trimester of pregnancy.

As DNA, the CDR3 is TGTGCCAGCAGCCAACAAACAGGGTTCCACACTGAAGCTTTCTTT. Translation gives CASSQQTGFHTEAFF. This rearrangement joins TRBV14 to TRBJ1-1; tentatively, D is TRBD1 (6 bases). This CDR3 region has 15 residues. The V gene's germline CDR1 is SGHDN and CDR2 FVKESK. V lost 2 bases to trimming and J lost 3 bases, with 13 bases between them. Full variable domain (missing parts from reference TRBV14 and TRBJ1-1): EAGVTQFPSHSVIEKGQTVTLRCDPISGHDNLYWYRRVMGKEIKFLLHFVKESKQDESGMPNNRFLAERTGGTYSTLKVQPAELEDSGVYFCASSQQTGFHTEAFFGQGTRLTVV.